The present T cell receptor beta chain was sequenced within a study of graft-versus-host responses after intestinal transplantation. The data were produced by immunoSEQ multiplex PCR, yet TCRdb's version contains in-frame clones alone and is incomplete. The top ten hold 3.5% to 5% of the sample, which has fewer than 45,000 clones, more than 85% seen once. This CDR3 contains 17 residues. The V gene's germline CDR1 is KGHSH and CDR2 LQKENI. V was pared by 0 bases and J by 5 bases, with 19 bases between. The receptor comes from a human patient who received an intestinal transplant, so some T cells may come from the graft donor. This specimen consisted of PBMCs, obtained 524 days after transplant. V is TRBV18 and J is TRBJ1-1; tentative D call: TRBD1 (5 bases). The chain's CDR3 is CASSPPSVGEARTEAFF. The CDR3 coding sequence is TGTGCCAGCTCACCACCTAGCGTGGGGGAGGCGAGGACTGAAGCTTTCTTT.